This TCR beta chain stems from a study of T cells after yellow fever vaccination. On this clonotype itself: Its matching antigen is unknown.

TCRdb analysed the 5' RACE reads with MiXCR anew, one entry per CDR3 protein. The data show hundreds of thousands of distinct CDR3 sequences, 7.5% to 9% seen once. Whole-study findings and limits: Post-booster reappearance was seen for most primary-vaccination clones (just under 97% CD4, 75% to 90% CD8). The CD4 and CD8 compartments had a small share of their clonotypes in common.

V lost 4 bases and J lost 4, with 15 bases in between. The CDR3 contains 15 residues. Germline loops: CDR1 LGHNA, CDR2 YSLEER. The TCR sequence derives from a man between 18 and 35 years old who received the YFV17D yellow fever vaccine. Material: PBMCs, obtained on the day of the first yellow fever vaccination. The rearrangement joins TRBV4-3 to TRBJ2-3; D remains unclear. For the CDR3, the DNA is TGCGCCAGCAGCCCTTACAAGGACCTCGCAGATACGCAGTATTTT. This sequence encodes CASSPYKDLADTQYF.